Below, 21 T cell receptor beta chains from the same sample are listed, as sequenced in a study of T cells in Graves' hyperthyroidism and ophthalmopathy. Amplified TCR beta CDR3 regions derived from RNA transcripts. With the HTBI primer set, the TCR CDR3 went through a first round of RT-PCR. TCRdb ran MiXCR on the multiplex PCR reads and lists one entry per CDR3 protein. This table holds around 500,000 distinct CDR3 sequences, roughly a sixth found once. The sample was blood. The receptors come from a woman in her thirties with Graves' ophthalmopathy.

The genes are TRBV6-2 or TRBV6-3 and TRBJ2-5, with a tentative D call TRBD2 (6 bases). This CDR3 has 15 residues. The V end lost 4 bases, the J end lost 2 bases, and 14 bases lay between the germline ends. In germline, CDR1 is MNHEY, CDR2 SVGEGT. This CDR3 is CASSSFGTLQETQYF. The CDR3 DNA sequence: TGTGCCAGCAGTTCGTTCGGGACTTTACAAGAGACCCAGTACTTC.

At least ten counts were recorded for this clonotype. This chain joins TRBV18 and TRBJ1-5, with D unresolved. Between the trimmed V and J ends, which lost 1 base and 4 bases, there was a span of 8 bases. The germline V gene encodes CDR1 KGHSH and CDR2 LQKENI. CDR3 length: 14 residues. The CDR3 bases are TGTGCCAGCTCACCACGGGCAGGTAATCAGCCCCAGCATTTT. It yields the protein CASSPRAGNQPQHF. Complete variable domain (other parts from reference TRBV18 and TRBJ1-5): NAGVMQNPRHLVRRRGQEARLRCSPMKGHSHVYWYRQLPEEGLKFMVYLQKENIIDESGMPKERFSAEFPKEGPSILRIQQVVRGDSAAYFCASSPRAGNQPQHFGDGTRLSIL.

The chain links TRBV6-6 to TRBJ1-3; D is unresolved. Deletions cut 0 bases from V and 0 bases from J, with 12 bases between. Looked up from germline, CDR1 is MNHNY and CDR2 is SVGAGI (reference sequence). This CDR3 is 17 amino acids long. The DNA of the CDR3 is TGTGCCAGCAGTTACTCGGGCGGGATTAACTCTGGAAACACCATATATTTT. Translated, it gives CASSYSGGINSGNTIYF.

Concerning this clonotype: This may come from a read error, since a much larger clone is one base off. This chain uses TRBV5-1 with TRBJ1-4, with D perhaps matching TRBD1 (5 bases). The germline V and J ends were trimmed by 0 bases and 7 bases, with 16 bases remaining between them. The length of the CDR3 is 16 residues. Germline V CDR1 and CDR2: SGHRS, YFSETQ. For the CDR3, the DNA is TGCGCCAGCAGCTTGGCCGGACGGGGGAGTGGTGAAAAACTGTTTTTT. Its translation is CASSLAGRGSGEKLFF.

This clonotype was seen a few times. V and J are TRBV12-3 or TRBV12-4 and TRBJ1-5; D not certain. The CDR3 spans 14 residues. Trimming shortened V by 2 bases and J by 3 bases, and 8 bases separated the two germline ends. The DNA for the CDR3 is TGTGCCAGCAGTTTATACAGATCCAATCAGCCCCAGCATTTT. Translation gives CASSLYRSNQPQHF.

This clonotype was counted many times. The chain joins TRBV18 to TRBJ2-5; D unclear. The V gene's germline CDR1 is KGHSH and CDR2 LQKENI. V lost 0 bases and J 4 bases, leaving 6 bases between the germline ends. The CDR3 is 13 residues long. This CDR3 is CASSPPQGETQYF. The CDR3, as DNA: TGTGCCAGCTCACCACCGCAAGGAGAGACCCAGTACTTC.

This clonotype came up many times. The chain uses TRBV13 and TRBJ1-2, with D perhaps matching TRBD1 (5 bases). V was clipped by 6 bases and J by 4 bases, with 12 bases between them. Germline CDR1 reads PRHDT; CDR2 reads FYEKMQ (reference sequence). The CDR3 contains 13 residues. CDR3 loop: CASSPRQFYGYTF. CDR3 sequence (DNA): TGTGCCAGCAGTCCAAGACAGTTCTATGGCTACACCTTC.

A few counts support this clonotype. The rearrangement uses TRBV25-1 and TRBJ1-2; D gene unclear. Germline V gene sequence: CDR1 MGHDK, CDR2 SYGVNS. CDR3 size: 12 residues. Trimming stripped 1 base from V and 6 bases from J, with 6 bases between. The CDR3 sequence is CASSELGDGYTF. The CDR3 coding sequence is TGTGCCAGCAGTGAATTAGGTGATGGCTACACCTTC.

This clonotype was detected many times. This rearrangement joins TRBV7-8 to TRBJ2-7; D gene ambiguous. The germline V gene has CDR1 SGHVS and CDR2 FQNEAQ. The CDR3 contains 13 residues. The V end lost 1 base, the J end lost 3 bases, and 7 bases lay between the germline ends. For the CDR3, the DNA is TGTGCCAGCAGCTTAGGCGACGGCTACGAGCAGTACTTC. Translation: CASSLGDGYEQYF.

V and J are TRBV11-2 and TRBJ2-5, with 12 bases aligning to TRBD2. Germline CDR1 is SGHAT and CDR2 is FQNNGV. This CDR3 spans 17 amino acids. V lost 6 bases to trimming and J lost 5 bases; unmatched junction nucleotides: 13. CDR3 loop: CASSRTLTSGSLETQYF. The CDR3 DNA sequence: TGTGCCAGCAGTCGGACCCTGACTAGCGGGAGCTTGGAGACCCAGTACTTC.

The table lists this clonotype with a few counts. J is TRBJ2-2 and V is TRBV9; 9 bases agree with TRBD2. CDR1 is SGDLS and CDR2 is YYNGEE in the germline V gene. The J segment lost 2 bases and the V segment lost 4 bases, leaving 3 bases of the junction unmatched. There are 15 residues in the CDR3. The DNA for the CDR3 is TGTGCCAGCAGCTCGCTAGCGGGAAACACCGGGGAGCTGTTTTTT. Residues: CASSSLAGNTGELFF.

In its sample, this clonotype was seen a few times. The rearrangement joins TRBV15 to TRBJ2-1; 10 nucleotides agree with TRBD2. Germline V CDR1 and CDR2: LNHNV, YYDKDF (reference sequence). V trimming: 3 bases; J trimming: 4 bases; junction bases outside the gene matches: 6. CDR3 size: 16 residues. This CDR3 reads CATSSGVTSGYNEQFF. The DNA for the CDR3 is TGTGCCACCAGCAGCGGAGTGACTAGCGGGTACAATGAGCAGTTCTTC.

This clonotype was seen a handful of times. This chain connects TRBV6-2 or TRBV6-3 to TRBJ2-6; D not resolved. The CDR3 is 15 residues long. The germline gives CDR1 MNHEY, CDR2 SVGEGT. Between the trimmed V and J ends, which lost 1 base and 0 bases, there was a span of 4 bases. The CDR3 nucleotides are TGTGCCAGCAGTTACTGGCGCTCTGGGGCCAACGTCCTGACTTTC. It encodes CASSYWRSGANVLTF.

The V gene is TRBV29-1, the J gene TRBJ2-7, with D unclear. V lost 2 bases to trimming and J lost 2 bases, with 13 bases between them. CDR3 size: 14 residues. The V gene's germline CDR1 is SQVTM and CDR2 ANQGSEA. The CDR3 spells CSVELGFNTYEQYF. CDR3 in DNA: TGCAGCGTTGAATTAGGGTTTAACACCTACGAGCAGTACTTC.

Note on this clonotype: Given a much more abundant clone one base away, this may be a read error. The chain links TRBV28 to TRBJ2-1; 7 bases map to TRBD1. Trimming took 5 bases from V and 5 from J; bases not matched to a gene: 6. Germline V gene data show CDR1 as MDHEN and CDR2 as SYDVKM. This CDR3 spans 14 amino acids. As DNA, the CDR3 is TGTGCCAGCAGTAACCGGGACAGCCACAATGAGCAGTTCTTC. It translates to CASSNRDSHNEQFF.

The CDR3 region has the DNA TGTGCCAGCAGCCGGACAGGGGGCTCTGGGGCCAACGTCCTGACTTTC. This gives the protein CASSRTGGSGANVLTF. This chain connects TRBV7-9 to TRBJ2-6, with 10 bases identical to TRBD1. V gave up 5 bases and J gave up 0 bases; unmatched junction bases: 1. The CDR3 runs 16 residues. Germline loops: CDR1 SEHNR, CDR2 FQNEAQ (reference sequence).

In this sample, this clonotype turned up a few times. This sequence joins TRBV2 and TRBJ2-7, with unresolved D. Germline assignment: CDR1 SNHLY and CDR2 FYNNEI. The CDR3 runs to 13 residues. The ends were cut back, 11 bases at V and 6 bases at J, with 20 bases in the middle. The CDR3 sequence is CAGSRVTLGEQYF. The CDR3 nucleotides are TGTGCCGGCTCTCGGGTTACCTTGGGCGAGCAGTACTTC.

V gene TRBV2 combines with J gene TRBJ1-2, with D perhaps matching TRBD1 (5 bases). Germline CDR1 reads SNHLY; CDR2 reads FYNNEI. The CDR3 covers 14 residues. Trimming took off 7 bases at V and 1 base at J, with 13 bases between the two ends. The DNA of the CDR3 is TGTGCCAGCACTACCCGCCAGGGTAACTATGGCTACACCTTC. Protein product: CASTTRQGNYGYTF.

This clonotype appeared a few times. This chain connects TRBV11-2 to TRBJ2-7, with TRBD2 as a possible D gene (7 bases). The CDR3 length is 14 residues. The V and J ends lost 5 bases and 6 bases respectively, with 17 bases between them. Germline CDR1 reads SGHAT; CDR2 reads FQNNGV. DNA for the CDR3: TGTGCCAGCAGCCTAATGGGGGGGGCGGGCGAGCAGTACTTC. Protein sequence: CASSLMGGAGEQYF.

There are many counts of this clonotype. CDR3 in amino acids: CASSQDDGYEQYF. CDR3 DNA: TGTGCCAGCAGCCAAGACGACGGCTACGAGCAGTACTTC. The chain recombines TRBV3-1 with TRBJ2-7; D is unclear. V was clipped by 0 bases and J by 3 bases, with 6 bases between them. Per germline, CDR1 LGHDT and CDR2 YNNKEL (reference sequence). The CDR3 length is 13 residues.

This clonotype occurred a few times. V is TRBV5-1 and J is TRBJ2-6; unclear D gene. The CDR3 runs to 16 residues. The germline V gene encodes CDR1 SGHRS and CDR2 YFSETQ. Between the trimmed V and J ends, which lost 4 bases and 1 base, there was a span of 12 bases. The CDR3 DNA follows: TGCGCCAGCAGCAAGGACCAACCTTCTGGGGCCAACGTCCTGACTTTC. It translates to CASSKDQPSGANVLTF.